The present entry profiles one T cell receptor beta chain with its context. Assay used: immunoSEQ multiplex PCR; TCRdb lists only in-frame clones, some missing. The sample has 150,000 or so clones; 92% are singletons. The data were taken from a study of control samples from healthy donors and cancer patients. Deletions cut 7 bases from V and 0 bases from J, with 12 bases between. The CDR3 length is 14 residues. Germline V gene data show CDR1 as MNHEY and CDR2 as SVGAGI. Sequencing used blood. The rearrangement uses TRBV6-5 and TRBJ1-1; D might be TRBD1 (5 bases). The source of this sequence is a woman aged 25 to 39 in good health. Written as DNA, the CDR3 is TGTGCCAGCACCAAGGGGAGTTTGAACACTGAAGCTTTCTTT. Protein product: CASTKGSLNTEAFF.